The next 5 T cell receptor beta chains were all read from a single sample in a study of blood T cells in healthy people across ages. The second PCR ran about 6 to 12 cycles with a sample-barcoded 5' primer and J-beta primers. TCRdb reprocessed the 5' RACE reads via MiXCR and lists one record per CDR3 protein. The sample carries hundreds of thousands of distinct CDR3 sequences, 58% recorded once. Sequenced input: blood. The source of these receptors is a man in his 60s in good health.

The CDR3 loop reads CAITRQGRNAGNTIYF. The CDR3 coding sequence is TGTGCCATCACCCGACAGGGTCGCAACGCAGGAAACACCATATATTTT. This chain links TRBV10-3 with TRBJ1-3, with TRBD1 identical over 7 bases. Trimming at V came to 7 bases and at J to 4 bases, leaving 13 bases not matched to a gene. Germline CDR1 is ENHRY and CDR2 is SYGVKD. The CDR3 has 16 residues.

This chain joins TRBV7-2 and TRBJ2-7; D is possibly TRBD2 (5 bases). Germline CDR1 is SGHTA and CDR2 is FQGNSA. Trimming stripped 5 bases from V and 6 bases from J, with 17 bases between. The CDR3 totals 14 residues. The CDR3 coding sequence is TGTGCCAGCAGCGCACAGCCCAGGAGGCGCGAGCAGTACTTC. Amino acids: CASSAQPRRREQYF.

This clonotype was detected a few times. The CDR3 coding sequence is TGTGCCAGCAGCTTAGGTCTTCGCGATACGCAGTATTTT. Translation gives CASSLGLRDTQYF. The rearrangement links TRBV7-2 to TRBJ2-3; no definite D call. The length of the CDR3 is 13 residues. V was pared by 1 base and J by 6 bases, with 8 bases between. The V gene's germline CDR1 is SGHTA and CDR2 FQGNSA.

This sequence joins TRBV12-3 or TRBV12-4 and TRBJ2-1, with 12 bases fitting TRBD1. V trimming: 7 bases; J trimming: 5 bases; junction bases outside the gene matches: 3. This CDR3 comprises 14 residues. CDR3 bases: TGTGCCAGCAAACGGGACAGGGGGCACAATGAGCAGTTCTTC. It encodes CASKRDRGHNEQFF.

With respect to this clonotype: A clone one base away is much larger, so this may be a read error. This chain links TRBV12-3 or TRBV12-4 with TRBJ2-1; TRBD1 is a possible D gene (5 bases). The CDR3 extends over 15 amino acids. CDR3 in amino acids: CASSLVRGQGNEQVF. The DNA for the CDR3 is TGTGCCAGCAGTTTAGTAAGGGGCCAAGGAAATGAGCAGGTCTTC.